Listed here are 3 T cell receptor beta chains from one sample, sequenced in a study of CD8 T cells in ankylosing spondylitis. TCRdb used MiXCR to reprocess the 5' RACE reads, holding one entry per CDR3 protein. The table shows fewer than 550,000 distinct CDR3 sequences, with less than 6% occurring only once. Study-wide findings and caveats: Characteristic, it appeared, of ankylosing spondylitis blood was a TCR beta motif of seven or eight highly homologous variants.

Which antigens these TCRs recognize remains unknown. The sample comprised blood, either unsorted or a sorted T cell fraction (not recorded which). These receptors were collected from a male donor with ankylosing spondylitis.

CDR3 nucleotide sequence: TGCGCCAGCAGCTCCGGACAGCAAGATAGCACAGATACGCAGTATTTT. Translating it yields CASSSGQQDSTDTQYF. The chain joins TRBV5-1 to TRBJ2-3; weak D call: TRBD1 (6 bases). Germline V CDR1 and CDR2: SGHRS, YFSETQ. V lost 3 bases to trimming and J lost 0 bases, with 14 bases between them. This CDR3 is built from 16 residues.

This clonotype was found many times. This rearrangement joins TRBV6-1 to TRBJ1-4, with unresolved D. Trimming shortened V by 8 bases and J by 0 bases, and 7 bases separated the two germline ends. There are 13 residues in the CDR3. Germline V gives CDR1 MNHNS, CDR2 SASEGT. The CDR3: CASRFTTNEKLFF. The DNA of the CDR3 is TGTGCCAGCCGGTTTACAACTAATGAAAAACTGTTTTTT.

This clonotype was detected many times. The rearrangement uses TRBV6-5 and TRBJ2-2; no firm D call. The germline gives CDR1 MNHEY, CDR2 SVGAGI. The V end was cut by 4 bases, the J end by 5 bases, with 11 bases between. The CDR3 has 14 amino acids. The CDR3 loop is CASSSVPETGELFF. The CDR3 nucleotides are TGTGCCAGCAGTTCCGTGCCCGAGACCGGGGAGCTGTTTTTT.